Below, 15 T cell receptor beta chains from the same sample are listed, as sequenced in a study of OX40 agonist ivuxolimab in advanced cancers. Using immunoSEQ multiplex PCR, the repertoire was profiled, and TCRdb retains in-frame clones only, with some absent. Among about 25,000 clones listed, approximately 90% were seen once. Sequences were derived from CD4+ or CD8+ T cells sorted from blood, sampled in a trial of the OX40 agonist ivuxolimab. Receptor source: an adult with an advanced solid tumor such as melanoma, head and neck, liver or kidney cancer.

The chain's CDR3 is CASRDRKSYNSPLHF. The CDR3 DNA reads as TGTGCCAGTAGGGACAGAAAAAGCTATAATTCACCCCTCCACTTT. The rearrangement joins TRBV19 to TRBJ1-6; a possible D gene is TRBD1 (6 bases). CDR1 LNHDA and CDR2 SQIVND come from the germline V gene (reference sequence). This CDR3 comprises 15 residues. Trimming shortened V by 6 bases and J by 3 bases, and 12 bases separated the two germline ends. Combining the CDR3 with reference TRBV19 and TRBJ1-6 gives the whole variable domain DGGITQSPKYLFRKEGQNVTLSCEQNLNHDAMYWYRQDPGQGLRLIYYSQIVNDFQKGDIAEGYSVSREKKESFPLTVTSAQKNPTAFYLCASRDRKSYNSPLHFGNGTRLTVT.

This clone was recorded only once. The chain employs TRBV5-4 and TRBJ1-1, with D possibly matching TRBD1 (5 bases). CDR1 is SGHNT, CDR2 YYREEE, per germline (reference sequence). The CDR3 runs to 13 residues. The V gene lost 1 base and the J gene lost 5 bases, with 9 bases spanning the gap. The CDR3 sequence: CASSLRGDTEAFF. CDR3 nucleotides: TGTGCCAGCAGCTTGCGGGGGGATACTGAAGCTTTCTTT.

CDR3 sequence reads: CASSFAGGYEQYF. The CDR3 DNA follows: TGTGCCAGCAGCTTTGCAGGGGGCTACGAGCAGTACTTC. V and J are TRBV11-3 and TRBJ2-7; 7 bases agree with TRBD1. V lost 3 bases to trimming and J lost 3 bases; unmatched junction nucleotides: 2. There are 13 residues in the CDR3. Germline assignment: CDR1 SGHNT and CDR2 YENEEA.

The V call is TRBV20-1, the J call TRBJ1-1, with D unresolved. The CDR3 contains 10 residues. Germline V gene lookup returns CDR1 DFQATT and CDR2 SNEGSKA (reference sequence). CDR3 sequence reads: CVPWNTEAFF. Written as DNA, the CDR3 is TGCGTCCCTTGGAACACTGAAGCTTTCTTT.

The chain carries TRBV28 and TRBJ1-2, with TRBD1 matching 7 bases. Germline CDR1 reads MDHEN; CDR2 reads SYDVKM. This CDR3 spans 14 amino acids. The ends lost 6 bases at V and 2 bases at J; junction bases unmatched: 6. The CDR3 bases are TGTGCCAGCAGCCTAGTGACAGGGAACTATGGCTACACCTTC. This sequence encodes CASSLVTGNYGYTF.

CDR3 DNA sequence: TGTGCCAGCAGCTTAGATTGGTTAAACACTGAAGCTTTCTTT. The encoded protein is CASSLDWLNTEAFF. The genes are TRBV11-2 and TRBJ1-1, with D unresolved. V was trimmed by 0 bases and J by 2 bases, leaving 7 bases between them. This CDR3 comprises 14 residues. Germline V gives CDR1 SGHAT, CDR2 FQNNGV.

The chain joins TRBV5-1 to TRBJ2-3; TRBD2 matches at 10 bases. Per the germline V gene, CDR1 is SGHRS and CDR2 is YFSETQ. The trim removed 5 bases at V and 6 bases at J, leaving 6 bases unmatched. The length of the CDR3 is 14 residues. The CDR3 spells CASSVGLAEDTQYF. The CDR3 coding sequence is TGCGCCAGCAGTGTCGGACTAGCGGAGGATACGCAGTATTTT.

This clone was seen a handful of times. The gene calls are TRBV29-1 and TRBJ1-1, with 9 bases aligning to TRBD1. Germline V gene data show CDR1 as SQVTM and CDR2 as ANQGSEA. This CDR3 is built from 13 residues. V shed 7 bases and J 5 bases; nucleotides not matched to a gene: 8. The chain's CDR3 is CSGLQGAGTEAFF. The CDR3 DNA reads as TGCAGCGGGCTACAGGGGGCGGGGACTGAAGCTTTCTTT.

This chain links TRBV11-2 with TRBJ2-3; D not certain. The CDR3 is 12 residues long. Between the trimmed V and J ends, which lost 4 bases and 3 bases, there was a span of 5 bases. Germline V gives CDR1 SGHAT, CDR2 FQNNGV. In DNA form, the CDR3 reads TGTGCCAGCAGCTACCGGACAGATACGCAGTATTTT. Amino acids: CASSYRTDTQYF. Using reference TRBV11-2 and TRBJ2-3 for the parts outside the CDR3, the full variable domain is EAGVAQSPRYKIIEKRQSVAFWCNPISGHATLYWYQQILGQGPKLLIQFQNNGVVDDSQLPKDRFSAERLKGVDSTLKIQPAKLEDSAVYLCASSYRTDTQYFGPGTRLTVL.

The chain recombines TRBV10-3 with TRBJ2-7; D is tentatively TRBD1 or TRBD2 (5 bases each). The CDR3 length is 13 residues. Germline-derived CDR1 and CDR2 are ENHRY and SYGVKD. V lost 2 bases to trimming and J lost 4 bases, with 9 bases between them. CDR3 in amino acids: CAISEPGPYEQYF. CDR3 DNA sequence: TGTGCCATCAGTGAGCCGGGACCGTACGAGCAGTACTTC.

This chain uses TRBV11-2 with TRBJ2-3, with D perhaps matching TRBD2 (7 bases). Germline CDR1 reads SGHAT; CDR2 reads FQNNGV. The CDR3 totals 16 residues. Trimming took off 7 bases at V and 4 bases at J, with 21 bases between the two ends. CDR3 region: CASTLEGRGGADTQYF. The CDR3 DNA reads as TGTGCCAGCACCCTGGAGGGAAGAGGGGGGGCAGATACGCAGTATTTT.

A single count supports this clone. The chain uses TRBV6-6 and TRBJ1-5; D remains unclear. The CDR3 covers 15 residues. Trimming cost V 2 bases and J 2 bases, with 10 bases left between them. CDR1 MNHNY and CDR2 SVGAGI come from the germline V gene (reference sequence). The CDR3 bases are TGTGCCAGCAGTTACGTGGGCGATGGCAATCAGCCCCAGCATTTT. It codes for CASSYVGDGNQPQHF.

The chain is built from TRBV7-2 and TRBJ1-1; D call uncertain. CDR1 is SGHTA, CDR2 FQGNSA, per germline. Trimming removed 5 bases at V and 6 bases at J, with 13 bases between. The CDR3 is 13 amino acids. The CDR3 protein is CASSRGVPAEAFF. CDR3 DNA sequence: TGTGCCAGCAGCCGTGGGGTTCCGGCTGAAGCTTTCTTT.

This clone has only one observation. The rearrangement uses TRBV7-9 and TRBJ2-1; the D gene is possibly TRBD2 (6 bases). There are 15 residues in the CDR3. Trimming shortened V by 5 bases and J by 7 bases, and 18 bases separated the two germline ends. Germline CDR1 and CDR2: SEHNR and FQNEAQ (reference sequence). CDR3 residues: CASSPSQNGRNEQFF. DNA for the CDR3: TGTGCCAGCAGCCCCTCCCAGAATGGGAGGAATGAGCAGTTCTTC.

The V call is TRBV11-2, the J call TRBJ2-5, with TRBD2 as a possible D gene (5 bases). V was trimmed by 5 bases and J by 5 bases, leaving 18 bases between them. The germline gives CDR1 SGHAT, CDR2 FQNNGV. The CDR3 is 15 amino acids. CDR3 region: CASSPTIGSAETQYF. The CDR3 coding sequence is TGTGCCAGCAGCCCGACTATCGGCTCAGCGGAGACCCAGTACTTC.